The entry that follows covers one T cell receptor beta chain sequence. Its specificity is unknown. This specimen comes from a study of Ad26.COV2.S vaccination and SARS-CoV-2 variants. General study points: Researchers reported similar non-spike TCR breadth in vaccine and placebo recipients. Reportedly, after vaccination the spike-specific CD8+ and CD4+ T cell responses displayed substantial breadth. Measures of TCR breadth and depth may have fallen short of total T cell responses.

Sequenced by immunoSEQ multiplex PCR; TCRdb stores in-frame clones only, minus some. The sample consists of 400,000 to 500,000 clones, about 91% of them appearing once. V gave up 2 bases and J gave up 1 base, with 12 bases separating them. CDR3 size: 15 residues. Per germline, CDR1 SGHNT and CDR2 YYREEE (reference sequence). The sample's treatment: about 20 received Ad26.COV2.S at low or high dose, single or two shots; roughly five received placebo; per-sample allocation not given. Collection of samples fell on day 63 after the first vaccine or placebo injection. The chain uses TRBV5-4 and TRBJ2-5, with D hard to call. This receptor was obtained from a person aged 18-65 years who received the Ad26.COV2.S COVID-19 vaccine or a placebo. The sample was peripheral blood, taken in a trial of Ad26.COV2.S vaccine versus placebo. CDR3 in amino acids: CASSFESDFQETQYF. The CDR3, as DNA: TGTGCCAGCAGCTTTGAGTCAGATTTCCAAGAGACCCAGTACTTC.